One and the same sample provided the 19 T cell receptor beta chains below, sequenced in a study of T cells after yellow fever vaccination. TCRdb reanalysed the 5' RACE reads using MiXCR and keeps one entry per CDR3 protein. The table has 250,000 to 350,000 distinct CDR3 sequences, around 6.8% seen once; the top ten hold 15% to 20%. Sample: PBMCs, taken more than 35 days after the first yellow fever vaccination. The receptors stem from a man aged 18 to 35 who received the YFV17D yellow fever vaccine.

This clonotype has only a few counts. This sequence joins TRBV19 and TRBJ2-1; unclear D gene. The CDR3 loop spans 14 amino acids. Germline V gene data show CDR1 as LNHDA and CDR2 as SQIVND (reference sequence). Trimming removed 2 bases at V and 7 bases at J, with 12 bases between. DNA of the CDR3: TGTGCCAGTAGTATACCTCCCTCGCGGAATGAGCAGTTCTTC. Translated, it gives CASSIPPSRNEQFF.

This clonotype was recorded many times. The chain has TRBV5-5 and TRBJ2-5, with D perhaps TRBD1 (6 bases). CDR3 length: 14 amino acids. The V gene lost 4 bases and the J gene lost 2 bases, with 12 bases spanning the gap. Per germline, CDR1 SGHKS and CDR2 YYEKEE (reference sequence). For the CDR3, the DNA is TGTGCCAGCAGCCTCCAGACAGGACAAGAGACCCAGTACTTC. This codes for CASSLQTGQETQYF. The variable domain in full, completed from reference TRBV5-5 and TRBJ2-5, reads DAGVTQSPTHLIKTRGQQVTLRCSPISGHKSVSWYQQVLGQGPQFIFQYYEKEERGRGNFPDRFSARQFPNYSSELNVNALLLGDSALYLCASSLQTGQETQYFGPGTRLLVL.

The chain combines TRBV5-1 with TRBJ2-7; no definite D call. Per germline, CDR1 SGHRS and CDR2 YFSETQ. V lost 4 bases to trimming and J lost 5 bases, with 10 bases between them. The CDR3 spans 12 residues. The CDR3 coding sequence is TGCGCCAGCAGCGGCCGACCTGACGAGCAGTACTTC. Translating it yields CASSGRPDEQYF.

This clonotype has only a few counts. J is TRBJ2-6 and V is TRBV7-9, with 7 bases matching TRBD1. Germline CDR1 SEHNR, CDR2 FQNEAQ (reference sequence). CDR3 length equals 17 residues. The ends lost 2 bases at V and 0 bases at J; junction bases unmatched: 4. Here the CDR3 reads CASSLRQGNSGANVLTF. The CDR3 DNA follows: TGTGCCAGCAGCTTACGACAGGGCAACTCTGGGGCCAACGTCCTGACTTTC.

The table lists this clonotype with a few counts. This chain links TRBV5-1 with TRBJ1-5; D gene ambiguous. The germline V and J ends were trimmed by 6 bases and 0 bases, with 16 bases remaining between them. Germline V gene data show CDR1 as SGHRS and CDR2 as YFSETQ. The CDR3 is made up of 16 amino acids. For the CDR3, the DNA is TGCGCCAGCACCCTGCTCCCGGTTCATAGCAATCAGCCCCAGCATTTT. Amino acids: CASTLLPVHSNQPQHF.

This clonotype was detected a few times. V usage is TRBV9 and J usage is TRBJ2-3; possible D gene TRBD2, 6 bases. V was pared by 0 bases and J by 6 bases, with 14 bases between. The germline gives CDR1 SGDLS, CDR2 YYNGEE. This CDR3 has 15 residues. The CDR3 loop reads CASSVVSGGGDTQYF. CDR3 nucleotide sequence: TGTGCCAGCAGCGTAGTATCTGGCGGAGGGGATACGCAGTATTTT. Based on the CDR3 plus reference TRBV9 and TRBJ2-3, the full variable domain is DSGVTQTPKHLITATGQRVTLRCSPRSGDLSVYWYQQSLDQGLQFLIQYYNGEERAKGNILERFSAQQFPDLHSELNLSSLELGDSALYFCASSVVSGGGDTQYFGPGTRLTVL.

The J gene is TRBJ1-4, the V gene TRBV6-1, with TRBD1 as a possible D gene (5 bases). V dropped 6 bases and J dropped 8 bases, with 13 bases sitting between them. The CDR3 sequence is 13 residues long. In germline, CDR1 is MNHNS, CDR2 SASEGT. Here the CDR3 DNA reads TGTGCCAGCAGACAGGCGCCACGGGAAAAACTGTTTTTT. Protein sequence: CASRQAPREKLFF.

This clonotype has only a few counts. This sequence joins TRBV20-1 and TRBJ2-7; D gene ambiguous. CDR1 and CDR2 (germline): DFQATT, SNEGSKA (reference sequence). The CDR3 contains 13 residues. With 1 base removed from V and 1 base from J, the gap between germline ends came to 8 bases. The CDR3 loop is CSARGKPSYEQYF. In DNA, the CDR3 is TGCAGTGCTAGAGGAAAGCCGTCCTACGAGCAGTACTTC.

This clonotype was counted between two and nine times. The chain links TRBV7-2 to TRBJ2-2, with TRBD1 identical over 12 bases. The V and J ends lost 3 bases and 2 bases, in that order; junction bases with no gene match: 4. CDR3 length: 17 residues. The germline V gene has CDR1 SGHTA and CDR2 FQGNSA. The CDR3 loop is CASSLPGQGANTGELFF. The DNA of the CDR3 is TGTGCCAGCAGCTTGCCGGGACAGGGGGCTAACACCGGGGAGCTGTTTTTT.

The chain employs TRBV20-1 and TRBJ1-2, with D perhaps matching TRBD1 (5 bases). V gave up 0 bases and J gave up 5 bases, with 10 bases separating them. The CDR3 is 13 amino acids. The V gene's germline CDR1 is DFQATT and CDR2 SNEGSKA (reference sequence). CDR3: CSARDRGGYGYTF. For the CDR3, the DNA is TGCAGTGCTAGAGATCGTGGGGGATATGGCTACACCTTC.

This clonotype was counted a few times. This chain connects TRBV7-2 to TRBJ2-5; 12 nucleotides align to TRBD1. Trimming took 4 bases from V and 5 from J; bases not matched to a gene: 2. This CDR3 spans 14 amino acids. Per germline, CDR1 SGHTA and CDR2 FQGNSA. The CDR3 region is CASSWDRGLETQYF. The CDR3 region has the DNA TGTGCCAGCAGCTGGGACAGGGGGCTGGAGACCCAGTACTTC.

In this sample, this clonotype turned up a few times. This rearrangement joins TRBV29-1 to TRBJ2-1, with 9 nucleotides matching TRBD2. V trimming: 4 bases; J trimming: 4 bases; junction bases outside the gene matches: 11. The CDR3 extends over 16 amino acids. Germline CDR1 and CDR2: SQVTM and ANQGSEA. The CDR3 protein is CSVVPPGTSGYNEQFF. CDR3 bases: TGCAGCGTTGTTCCTCCCGGTACTAGCGGGTACAATGAGCAGTTCTTC.

The sample holds a few counts of this clonotype. The V gene is TRBV28, the J gene TRBJ2-7, with no clear D. Germline V gene lookup returns CDR1 MDHEN and CDR2 SYDVKM. CDR3 length: 13 residues. Trimming took 3 bases from V and 6 from J, leaving 12 bases between them. The CDR3 is CASSFSQVPEQYV. CDR3 DNA sequence: TGTGCCAGCAGTTTTTCCCAGGTACCCGAGCAGTACGTC.

In regard to this clonotype: A much more abundant neighbour one base away suggests this may be a read error. The chain carries TRBV7-2 and TRBJ2-7; no reliable D call. The CDR3 is 15 residues long. CDR1 and CDR2 (germline): SGHTA, FQGNSA. The chain's CDR3 is CASSLVPRGTYEQCV. As DNA, the CDR3 is TGTGCCAGCAGCTTAGTTCCCCGTGGCACCTACGAGCAGTGCGTC.

This clonotype was counted at least ten times. The chain couples TRBV20-1 to TRBJ1-5; no definite D call. CDR1 and CDR2 (germline): DFQATT, SNEGSKA (reference sequence). V gave up 2 bases and J gave up 1 base, with 6 bases separating them. The CDR3 covers 13 residues. The CDR3 sequence is CSARRMSNQPQHF. Here the CDR3 DNA reads TGCAGTGCTAGAAGGATGAGCAATCAGCCCCAGCATTTT.

This clonotype was seen ten or more times. The chain combines TRBV29-1 with TRBJ2-5, with TRBD1 matching 11 bases. The V and J ends lost 7 bases and 5 bases, in that order; junction bases with no gene match: 12. The CDR3 runs 15 residues. Per the germline V gene, CDR1 is SQVTM and CDR2 is ANQGSEA. CDR3 nucleotides: TGCAGCGCAGATCCCAGGACAGGGGGCTGGGAGACCCAGTACTTC. Translation: CSADPRTGGWETQYF.

This clonotype has at least ten counts. The CDR3 DNA reads as TGTGCCAGCAGCCCCTCCTACGAGCAGTACTTC. Translating it yields CASSPSYEQYF. This chain uses TRBV7-2 with TRBJ2-7, with D uncertain. The length of the CDR3 is 11 residues. Deletions cut 5 bases from V and 0 bases from J, with 2 bases between. Germline lookup yields CDR1 SGHTA and CDR2 FQGNSA.

A few counts support this clonotype. The rearrangement uses TRBV7-9 and TRBJ1-6; no reliable D call. The CDR3 has 14 residues. Germline V gene sequence: CDR1 SEHNR, CDR2 FQNEAQ (reference sequence). Trimming left V 5 bases short and J 8 bases short, with 13 bases between. The CDR3 reads CASSPPSGDSPLHF. CDR3 bases: TGTGCCAGCAGCCCCCCGTCCGGAGATTCACCCCTCCACTTT.

This clonotype appeared a few times. V usage is TRBV5-1 and J usage is TRBJ2-5; tentative D call: TRBD1 (6 bases). In germline, CDR1 is SGHRS, CDR2 YFSETQ. V gave up 3 bases and J gave up 4 bases, with 19 bases separating them. This CDR3 spans 16 amino acids. The CDR3 DNA reads TGCGCCAGCAGCTCCAGACCACCAGGGGCCCGAGAGACCCAGTACTTC. Translating it yields CASSSRPPGARETQYF.